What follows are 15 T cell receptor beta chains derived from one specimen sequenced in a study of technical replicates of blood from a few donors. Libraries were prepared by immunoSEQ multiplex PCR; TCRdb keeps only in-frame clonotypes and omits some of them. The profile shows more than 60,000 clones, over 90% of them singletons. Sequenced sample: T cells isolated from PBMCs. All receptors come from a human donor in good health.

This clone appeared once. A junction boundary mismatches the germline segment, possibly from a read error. The CDR3 DNA sequence: TGTGCTAGCAGCCCAATTAGCGGGGGGGCTTTAAATGAGCAGTTCTTC. This translates into CASSPISGGALNEQFF. The V call is TRBV7-7, the J call TRBJ2-1; 11 nucleotides line up with TRBD2. The CDR3 loop spans 16 amino acids. Germline lookup yields CDR1 SSHAT and CDR2 FNYEAQ (reference sequence). The full variable domain, rest sourced from reference TRBV7-7 and TRBJ2-1, is GAGVSQSPRYKVTKRGQDVTLRCDPISSHATLYWYQQALGQGPEFLTYFNYEAQPDKSGLPSDRFSAERPEGSISTLTIQRTEQRDSAMYRCASSPISGGALNEQFFGPGTRLTVL.

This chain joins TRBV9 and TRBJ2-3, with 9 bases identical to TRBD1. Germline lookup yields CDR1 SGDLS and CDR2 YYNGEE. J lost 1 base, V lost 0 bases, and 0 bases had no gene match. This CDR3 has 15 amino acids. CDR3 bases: TGTGCCAGCAGCGTAGGGACAGGGGGCACAGATACGCAGTATTTT. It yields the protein CASSVGTGGTDTQYF.

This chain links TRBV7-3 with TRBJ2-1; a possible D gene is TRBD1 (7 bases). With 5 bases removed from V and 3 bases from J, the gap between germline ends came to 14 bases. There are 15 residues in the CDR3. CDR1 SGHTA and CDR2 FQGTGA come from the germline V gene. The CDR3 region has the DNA TGTGCCAGCAGCCTAGGCGGGACAGTCTACAATGAGCAGTTCTTC. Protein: CASSLGGTVYNEQFF.

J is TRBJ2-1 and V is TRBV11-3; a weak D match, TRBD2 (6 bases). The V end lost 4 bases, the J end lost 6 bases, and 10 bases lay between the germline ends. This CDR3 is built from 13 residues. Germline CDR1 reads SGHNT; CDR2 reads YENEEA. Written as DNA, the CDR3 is TGTGCCAGCAGCTCTTATAGCGGCAATGAGCAGTTCTTC. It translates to CASSSYSGNEQFF.

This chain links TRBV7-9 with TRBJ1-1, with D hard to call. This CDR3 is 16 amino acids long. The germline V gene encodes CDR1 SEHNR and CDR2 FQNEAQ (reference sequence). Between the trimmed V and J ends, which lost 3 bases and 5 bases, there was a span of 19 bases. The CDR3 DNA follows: TGTGCCAGCAGCTTCCCGGACCGCCCAACGGGAACTGAAGCTTTCTTT. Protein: CASSFPDRPTGTEAFF. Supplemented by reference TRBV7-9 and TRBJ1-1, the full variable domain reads DTGVSQNPRHKITKRGQNVTFRCDPISEHNRLYWYRQTLGQGPEFLTYFQNEAQLEKSRLLSDRFSAERPKGSFSTLEIQRTEQGDSAMYLCASSFPDRPTGTEAFFGQGTRLTVV.

CDR3: CASIRGGRSNEQFF. For the CDR3, the DNA is TGTGCCAGCATCAGGGGCGGGAGGAGTAATGAGCAGTTCTTC. The chain carries TRBV7-9 and TRBJ2-1, with 8 bases identical to TRBD2. The germline gives CDR1 SEHNR, CDR2 FQNEAQ (reference sequence). The CDR3 is 14 amino acids. J gave up 7 bases and V 7 bases, and 9 bases lay outside the gene matches.

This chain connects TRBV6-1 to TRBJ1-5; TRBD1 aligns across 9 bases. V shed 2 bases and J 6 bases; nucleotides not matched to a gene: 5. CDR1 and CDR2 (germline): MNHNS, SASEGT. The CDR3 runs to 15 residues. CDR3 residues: CASSEMGQGSQPQHF. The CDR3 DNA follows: TGTGCCAGCAGTGAAATGGGACAGGGAAGTCAGCCCCAGCATTTT.

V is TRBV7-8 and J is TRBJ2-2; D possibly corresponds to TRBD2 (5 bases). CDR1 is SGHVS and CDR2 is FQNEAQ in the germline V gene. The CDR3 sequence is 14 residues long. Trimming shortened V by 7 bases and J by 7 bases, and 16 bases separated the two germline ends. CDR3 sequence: CASMPGTSRGELFF. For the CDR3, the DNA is TGTGCCAGCATGCCGGGAACTAGTCGCGGGGAGCTGTTTTTT.

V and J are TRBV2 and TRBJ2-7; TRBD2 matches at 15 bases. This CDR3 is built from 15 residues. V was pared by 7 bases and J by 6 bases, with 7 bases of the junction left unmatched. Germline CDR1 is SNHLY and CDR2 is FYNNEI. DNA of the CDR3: TGTGCCAGCATTGGACTAGCGGGGGGGCTCGCCGAGCAGTACTTC. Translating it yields CASIGLAGGLAEQYF.

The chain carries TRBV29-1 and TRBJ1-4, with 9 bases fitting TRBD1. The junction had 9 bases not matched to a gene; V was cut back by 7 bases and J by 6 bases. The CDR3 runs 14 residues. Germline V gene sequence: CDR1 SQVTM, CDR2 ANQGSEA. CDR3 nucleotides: TGCAGCGCCACATACAGGGGGCAACATGAAAAACTGTTTTTT. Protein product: CSATYRGQHEKLFF. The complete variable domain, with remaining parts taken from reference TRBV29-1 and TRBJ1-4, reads SAVISQKPSRDICQRGTSLTIQCQVDSQVTMMFWYRQQPGQSLTLIATANQGSEATYESGFVIDKFPISRPNLTFSTLTVSNMSPEDSSIYLCSATYRGQHEKLFFGSGTQLSVL.

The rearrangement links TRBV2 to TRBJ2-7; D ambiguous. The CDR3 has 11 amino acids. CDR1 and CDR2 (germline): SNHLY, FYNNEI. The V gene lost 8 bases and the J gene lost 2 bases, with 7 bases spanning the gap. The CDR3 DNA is TGTGCCAGCGCCTACGCCTACGAGCAGTACTTC. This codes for CASAYAYEQYF.

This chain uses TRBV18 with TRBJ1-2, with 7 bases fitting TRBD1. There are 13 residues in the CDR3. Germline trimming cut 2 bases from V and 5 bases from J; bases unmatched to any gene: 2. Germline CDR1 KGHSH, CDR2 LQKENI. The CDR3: CASSPGTEYGYTF. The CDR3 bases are TGTGCCAGCTCACCAGGGACAGAGTATGGCTACACCTTC.

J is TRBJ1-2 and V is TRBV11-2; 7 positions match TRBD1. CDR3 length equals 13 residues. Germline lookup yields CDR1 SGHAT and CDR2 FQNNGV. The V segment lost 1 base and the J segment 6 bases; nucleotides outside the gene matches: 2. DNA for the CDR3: TGTGCCAGCAGCTTAGGACAGGGACATGGCTACACCTTC. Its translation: CASSLGQGHGYTF.

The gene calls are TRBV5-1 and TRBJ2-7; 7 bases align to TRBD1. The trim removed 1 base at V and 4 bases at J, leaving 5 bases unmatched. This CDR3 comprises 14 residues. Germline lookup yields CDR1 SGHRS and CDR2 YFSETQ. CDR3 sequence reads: CASSLLGTEYEQYF. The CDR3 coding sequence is TGCGCCAGCAGCTTGCTTGGGACAGAGTACGAGCAGTACTTC.

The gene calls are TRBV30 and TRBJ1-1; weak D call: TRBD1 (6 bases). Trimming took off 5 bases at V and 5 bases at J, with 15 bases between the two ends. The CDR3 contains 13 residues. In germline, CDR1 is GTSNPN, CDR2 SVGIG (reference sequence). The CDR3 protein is CAWQLTGRTEAFF. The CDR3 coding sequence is TGTGCCTGGCAACTTACAGGGAGAACTGAAGCTTTCTTT.